The T cell receptor (beta chain) described here comes from a study of blood T cell repertoires in COVID-19. TCRdb's copy holds only in-frame clones and misses some; the assay was immunoSEQ multiplex PCR. The repertoire includes 140,000 or so clones, approximately 88% of them detected once, and approximately 0.95% sits in the top ten. This clone was observed a handful of times. J lost 10 bases, V lost 5 bases, and 3 bases had no gene match. In germline, CDR1 is LGHDT, CDR2 YNNKEL (reference sequence). There are 11 residues in the CDR3. V gene TRBV3-1 (or the pseudogene TRBV3-2) combines with J gene TRBJ1-1; 8 nucleotides line up with TRBD1. The sample taken for sequencing was peripheral blood. This TCR was sampled from a woman aged 45-65 years with acute or convalescent COVID-19. CDR3 loop: CASSIGQGAFF. CDR3 in DNA: TGTGCCAGCAGCATAGGACAGGGAGCTTTCTTT.